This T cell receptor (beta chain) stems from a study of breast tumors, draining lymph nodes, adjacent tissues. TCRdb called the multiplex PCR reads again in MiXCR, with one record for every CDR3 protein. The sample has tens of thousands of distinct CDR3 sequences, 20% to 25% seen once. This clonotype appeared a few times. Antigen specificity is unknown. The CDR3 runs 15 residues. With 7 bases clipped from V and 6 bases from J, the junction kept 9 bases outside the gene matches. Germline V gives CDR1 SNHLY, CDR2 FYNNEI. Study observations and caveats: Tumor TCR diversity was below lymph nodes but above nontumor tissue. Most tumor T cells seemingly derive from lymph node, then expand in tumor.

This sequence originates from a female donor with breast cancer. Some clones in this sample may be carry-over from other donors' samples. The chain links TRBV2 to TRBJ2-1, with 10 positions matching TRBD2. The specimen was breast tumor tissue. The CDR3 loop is CASTRTSGPSNEQFF. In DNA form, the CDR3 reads TGTGCCAGCACCAGGACTAGCGGCCCCTCCAATGAGCAGTTCTTC.